The 24 T cell receptor beta chains listed next were all sequenced from one sample in a study of blood T cell repertoires in COVID-19. Clones were sequenced by immunoSEQ multiplex PCR, and TCRdb holds only the in-frame ones, with some missing. In the table there are 430,000 or so clones, roughly 90% of which are singletons. The sample comprised PBMCs or T cells enriched from blood (not recorded which). These TCRs come from a woman aged 35 to 49 who had recovered from COVID-19.

V usage is TRBV20-1 and J usage is TRBJ2-3; no reliable D call. Trimming pared 3 bases from V and 5 bases from J, leaving 12 bases between. The CDR3 has 13 amino acids. The V gene's germline CDR1 is DFQATT and CDR2 SNEGSKA (reference sequence). The CDR3 sequence is CSASLVHRDTQYF. The CDR3 DNA reads TGCAGTGCTAGTCTAGTTCATAGAGATACGCAGTATTTT.

The rearrangement joins TRBV6-2 or TRBV6-3 to TRBJ2-5; 7 nucleotides match TRBD1. This CDR3 is built from 13 residues. V lost 2 bases to trimming and J lost 9 bases; unmatched junction nucleotides: 6. Germline loops: CDR1 MNHEY, CDR2 SVGEGT. Here the CDR3 reads CASSYGTAMAQYF. The CDR3 nucleotides read TGTGCCAGCAGTTACGGGACAGCTATGGCCCAGTACTTC.

V is TRBV19 and J is TRBJ1-5; 8 positions agree with TRBD1. The V gene end was trimmed by 6 bases and the J gene end by 1 base; junction bases not matched to a gene: 2. Per the germline V gene, CDR1 is LNHDA and CDR2 is SQIVND (reference sequence). The CDR3 loop spans 14 amino acids. The CDR3 DNA follows: TGTGCCAGTAGCCAGGGGGCGAGCAATCAGCCCCAGCATTTT. Translation gives CASSQGASNQPQHF.

The chain employs TRBV10-2 and TRBJ2-1; 8 bases line up with TRBD2. J was trimmed by 5 bases and V by 2 bases; bases with no gene match: 2. The germline V gene has CDR1 WSHSY and CDR2 SAAADI. The CDR3 totals 14 residues. The CDR3: CASSEGTRNNEQFF. DNA for the CDR3: TGCGCCAGCAGTGAGGGGACTAGGAACAATGAGCAGTTCTTC.

The rearrangement joins TRBV24-1 to TRBJ2-1; TRBD2 matches at 12 bases. CDR3 length: 16 residues. CDR1 is KGHDR and CDR2 is SFDVKD in the germline V gene. V shed 5 bases, J shed 9 bases, and the junction held 10 bases outside the gene matches. The DNA of the CDR3 is TGTGCCACCAGTGGGAGACTAGCGGGAGTATCAGTTGAGCAGTTCTTC. Its translation: CATSGRLAGVSVEQFF.

A few counts support this clone. This chain connects TRBV3-1 (or the pseudogene TRBV3-2) to TRBJ1-4; D perhaps matches TRBD1 (6 bases). The V gene's germline CDR1 is LGHDT and CDR2 YNNKEL (reference sequence). The ends were cut back, 3 bases at V and 5 bases at J, with 13 bases in the middle. The CDR3 covers 15 residues. CDR3 bases: TGTGCCAGCAGCCATAACATAGGGGGAAATGAAAAACTGTTTTTT. This sequence encodes CASSHNIGGNEKLFF.

J is TRBJ2-3 and V is TRBV5-4, with 9 bases identical to TRBD1. CDR1 and CDR2 (germline): SGHNT, YYREEE (reference sequence). The CDR3 has 15 residues. Trimming took 3 bases from V and 3 from J; bases not matched to a gene: 5. Written as DNA, the CDR3 is TGTGCCAGCAGCTGGGGGACAGGGAATACAGATACGCAGTATTTT. Amino acids: CASSWGTGNTDTQYF.

This chain connects TRBV25-1 to TRBJ1-1; 7 bases are a match to TRBD1. The ends lost 5 bases at V and 10 bases at J; junction bases unmatched: 13. This CDR3 region has 14 residues. CDR1 is MGHDK and CDR2 is SYGVNS in the germline V gene. Here the CDR3 DNA reads TGTGCCAGCAGTTCCCCCGGGACAGTGGGGGCAGCTTTCTTT. Protein product: CASSSPGTVGAAFF.

This chain joins TRBV5-1 and TRBJ2-7; D is possibly TRBD1 (6 bases). The germline CDR1 and CDR2 sequences are SGHRS and YFSETQ. The ends were cut back, 0 bases at V and 2 bases at J, with 12 bases in the middle. The CDR3 runs 15 residues. The CDR3 sequence is CASSLGVTGTYEQYF. The CDR3 coding sequence is TGCGCCAGCAGCTTGGGAGTGACAGGTACCTACGAGCAGTACTTC.

The chain combines TRBV6-5 with TRBJ1-1; the D is unclear. The CDR3 consists of 13 residues. V was cut by 2 bases and J by 3 bases, with 7 bases left in between. Germline V CDR1 and CDR2: MNHEY, SVGAGI. CDR3 sequence (DNA): TGTGCCAGCAGTTACGGGAGCGACACTGAAGCTTTCTTT. Translating it yields CASSYGSDTEAFF.

As to this clone: Other DNA sequences in this specimen translate into the identical CDR3. The chain has TRBV27 and TRBJ2-7, with D perhaps TRBD1 (6 bases). The CDR3 covers 15 residues. Germline V gene data show CDR1 as MNHEY and CDR2 as SMNVEV (reference sequence). V was cut by 3 bases and J by 0 bases, with 12 bases left in between. The CDR3 spells CASSLVGHSSYEQYF. For the CDR3, the DNA is TGTGCCAGCAGTTTGGTGGGACACAGCTCCTACGAGCAGTACTTC.

The genes are TRBV4-1 and TRBJ2-1; TRBD2 agrees at 16 bases. The CDR3 totals 17 residues. Losses at the gene ends were 7 bases for V and 8 bases for J; bases not matched to a gene: 11. CDR1 and CDR2 from the germline V gene are MGHRA and YSYEKL. The CDR3 loop is CASTTGLAGGPWDEQFF. The CDR3 DNA reads TGCGCCAGCACCACGGGACTAGCGGGAGGGCCATGGGATGAGCAGTTCTTC.

The chain is built from TRBV18 and TRBJ1-1; D ambiguous. In germline, CDR1 is KGHSH, CDR2 LQKENI. With 2 bases removed from V and 0 bases from J, the gap between germline ends came to 13 bases. The CDR3 runs to 16 residues. The CDR3 nucleotides read TGTGCCAGCTCACCAAGAAAACTTCCGCTGAACACTGAAGCTTTCTTT. Amino acids: CASSPRKLPLNTEAFF. The full variable domain, its missing parts supplied by reference TRBV18 and TRBJ1-1, is NAGVMQNPRHLVRRRGQEARLRCSPMKGHSHVYWYRQLPEEGLKFMVYLQKENIIDESGMPKERFSAEFPKEGPSILRIQQVVRGDSAAYFCASSPRKLPLNTEAFFGQGTRLTVV.

This rearrangement joins TRBV19 to TRBJ2-1, with D possibly matching TRBD1 (6 bases). Germline CDR1 reads LNHDA; CDR2 reads SQIVND (reference sequence). The CDR3 is 15 residues long. Between the trimmed V and J ends, which lost 5 bases and 7 bases, there was a span of 18 bases. CDR3 amino acids: CASSQQGLSRNEQFF. The CDR3 DNA sequence: TGTGCCAGTAGTCAACAGGGTCTTAGCAGGAATGAGCAGTTCTTC.

This chain connects TRBV20-1 to TRBJ1-3; D remains unclear. This CDR3 is 17 amino acids long. Trimming left V 3 bases short and J 0 bases short, with 18 bases between. Germline loops: CDR1 DFQATT, CDR2 SNEGSKA (reference sequence). For the CDR3, the DNA is TGCAGTGCTAGTGGGCAGGAGGCACACGCCTCTGGAAACACCATATATTTT. Its translation: CSASGQEAHASGNTIYF.

This chain connects TRBV15 to TRBJ2-7; D gene ambiguous. This CDR3 is 14 amino acids long. Germline loops: CDR1 LNHNV, CDR2 YYDKDF (reference sequence). The ends were cut back, 0 bases at V and 6 bases at J, with 12 bases in the middle. For the CDR3, the DNA is TGTGCCACCAGCAGAGATAACGGAGAATTCGAGCAGTACTTC. Protein product: CATSRDNGEFEQYF.

The gene calls are TRBV19 and TRBJ2-7; 7 positions match TRBD1. V was clipped by 5 bases and J by 0 bases; unmatched bases: 4. This CDR3 is built from 14 residues. Germline V gives CDR1 LNHDA, CDR2 SQIVND (reference sequence). In nucleotides, the CDR3 is TGTGCCAGTAGTCCGGGACAGCACTCCTACGAGCAGTACTTC. Translated: CASSPGQHSYEQYF.

The chain uses TRBV4-1 and TRBJ2-1; 11 nucleotides agree with TRBD2. The trim removed 2 bases at V and 5 bases at J, leaving 5 bases unmatched. The CDR3 is 16 amino acids. Germline assignment: CDR1 MGHRA and CDR2 YSYEKL. CDR3 sequence: CASSQSGTSGNNEQFF. Here the CDR3 DNA reads TGCGCCAGCAGCCAATCCGGGACTAGCGGTAACAATGAGCAGTTCTTC.

As concerns this clone: Other nucleotide sequences from this sample produce the same CDR3. The chain combines TRBV6-5 with TRBJ2-7, with a tentative D call TRBD2 (6 bases). Per germline, CDR1 MNHEY and CDR2 SVGAGI. Trimming left V 2 bases short and J 3 bases short, with 11 bases between. CDR3 length: 14 amino acids. The DNA of the CDR3 is TGTGCCAGCAGTTACGGCGGGGCCCGCTACGAGCAGTACTTC. It codes for CASSYGGARYEQYF.

J is TRBJ2-3 and V is TRBV7-2; 15 positions agree with TRBD2. V trimming: 5 bases; J trimming: 1 base; junction bases outside the gene matches: 4. The CDR3 runs to 17 residues. Germline CDR1 is SGHTA and CDR2 is FQGNSA. In nucleotides, the CDR3 is TGTGCCAGCAGCCGGACTAGCGGGAGGGATGGCACAGATACGCAGTATTTT. It is translated as CASSRTSGRDGTDTQYF.

The chain's CDR3 is CAISEGTISTDTQYF. In DNA, the CDR3 is TGTGCCATCAGTGAAGGGACTATAAGCACAGATACGCAGTATTTT. The chain has TRBV10-3 and TRBJ2-3, with 7 bases lining up with TRBD2. The CDR3 has 15 amino acids. With 3 bases clipped from V and 0 bases from J, the junction kept 3 bases outside the gene matches. In germline, CDR1 is ENHRY, CDR2 SYGVKD.

The chain uses TRBV5-1 and TRBJ2-3; 16 positions agree with TRBD2. The CDR3 length is 19 residues. Looked up from germline, CDR1 is SGHRS and CDR2 is YFSETQ. The junction had 10 bases not matched to a gene; V was cut back by 4 bases and J by 2 bases. The DNA for the CDR3 is TGCGCCAGCAGCCAAATGGGACTAGCGGGAGGGCAGCCCACAGATACGCAGTATTTT. This sequence encodes CASSQMGLAGGQPTDTQYF.

The rearrangement links TRBV27 to TRBJ1-6; D remains ambiguous. Germline V gene data show CDR1 as MNHEY and CDR2 as SMNVEV (reference sequence). The CDR3 is 15 amino acids. With 2 bases removed from V and 7 bases from J, the gap between germline ends came to 12 bases. As DNA, the CDR3 is TGTGCCAGCAGTTTACGAGGGCGCGGGAATTCACCCCTCCACTTT. It yields the protein CASSLRGRGNSPLHF.

The rearrangement joins TRBV27 to TRBJ1-6, with D possibly matching TRBD1 (6 bases). The CDR3 spans 15 residues. From germline, CDR1 is MNHEY and CDR2 SMNVEV (reference sequence). Trimming stripped 7 bases from V and 4 bases from J, with 14 bases between. CDR3 coding DNA: TGTGCCAGCACCCTGGGGGCAGTTTATAATTCACCCCTCCACTTT. It specifies CASTLGAVYNSPLHF.